This T cell receptor (beta chain) derives from a study of cytomegalovirus exposure and HLA in healthy donors. In the PCR, 60 Vbeta and 13 Jbeta primers were used. This table comes from immunoSEQ multiplex PCR, and its TCRdb copy is limited to in-frame clones, with some not included. The sample contains over 120,000 clones, 65% to 85% of which appear only once. CDR1 GTSNPN and CDR2 SVGIG come from the germline V gene (reference sequence). The CDR3 totals 15 residues. Though nominally healthy at sampling, donors likely had unrecorded immune exposures. The sequenced material came from PBMCs. The TCR sequence derives from a man between 50 and 59 years old in good health and CMV-seronegative. The J gene is TRBJ2-5, the V gene TRBV30; 8 bases align to TRBD2. The assigned J gene may be wrong: the sequence end matches TRBJ2-7 better. CDR3 region: CAWSVGGAGDYEQYF. The CDR3 region has the DNA TGTGCCTGGAGTGTGGGGGGAGCGGGAGACTACGAGCAGTACTTC.